The 6 T cell receptor beta chains below were found in one sample sequenced in a study of CD8 T cells in ankylosing spondylitis. Notes on the study in general: Among TCR beta sequences, a motif of several highly homologous variants appeared characteristic of ankylosing spondylitis blood.

These TCRs' antigens remain unknown. TCRdb passed the 5' RACE reads through MiXCR, listing each CDR3 protein once. The sample shows a few hundred thousand distinct CDR3 sequences, around 20% of them seen only once. The sample was blood, either unsorted or a sorted T cell fraction (not recorded which). Source of these receptors: a male donor with ankylosing spondylitis.

This clonotype appeared a few times. This chain connects TRBV4-3 to TRBJ1-4; D is unclear. There are 15 residues in the CDR3. Germline CDR1 LGHNA, CDR2 YSLEER. V shed 3 bases and J shed 3 bases, with 11 bases lying between them. CDR3 sequence reads: CASSHRTGPNEKLFF. The CDR3 DNA reads as TGCGCCAGCAGCCATCGGACGGGTCCTAATGAAAAACTGTTTTTT.

This clonotype was recorded a few times. The CDR3 region has the DNA TGTGCCAGCAGCTTAGAGGGTGACGACAATGAGCAGTTCTTC. It is translated as CASSLEGDDNEQFF. This chain connects TRBV11-3 to TRBJ2-1; no definite D call. Germline V gives CDR1 SGHNT, CDR2 YENEEA. This CDR3 is 14 amino acids long. V lost 0 bases, J lost 5 bases, and 8 bases lay in between.

This clonotype was recorded a few times. The V gene is TRBV20-1, the J gene TRBJ2-7, with unresolved D. The CDR3 runs to 12 residues. The V end lost 6 bases, the J end lost 3 bases, and 12 bases lay between the germline ends. Per germline, CDR1 DFQATT and CDR2 SNEGSKA (reference sequence). CDR3 sequence (DNA): TGCAGTGCCGCCCGGCTATTCTACGAGCAGTACTTC. Amino acid sequence: CSAARLFYEQYF.

This clonotype has just a few counts. The J gene is TRBJ2-2, the V gene TRBV12-3 or TRBV12-4; 11 nucleotides agree with TRBD1. The ends lost 10 bases at V and 0 bases at J; junction bases unmatched: 13. This CDR3 comprises 18 residues. CDR3 nucleotide sequence: TGTGCCACCCGGGGGGACAGGGGGTGGGACGCGAACACCGGGGAGCTGTTTTTT. Amino acid sequence: CATRGDRGWDANTGELFF.

This clonotype was observed a few times. The V call is TRBV7-3, the J call TRBJ2-1, with TRBD2 identical over 9 bases. The V segment lost 8 bases and the J segment 5 bases; nucleotides outside the gene matches: 4. In germline, CDR1 is SGHTA, CDR2 FQGTGA. CDR3 size: 13 residues. The CDR3: CASSASGNNEQFF. The CDR3, as DNA: TGTGCCAGCTCGGCTAGCGGGAACAATGAGCAGTTCTTC.

The V and J genes are TRBV7-8 and TRBJ2-2; D not resolved. CDR3 length equals 13 residues. V dropped 5 bases and J dropped 8 bases, with 12 bases sitting between them. Looked up from germline, CDR1 is SGHVS and CDR2 is FQNEAQ. The CDR3 bases are TGTGCCAGCAGCCCCTCTAGTGGGGGGGAGCTGTTTTTT. Translating it yields CASSPSSGGELFF.